The entry that follows covers one TCR beta chain sequence. Its antigen is unknown. These data come from a study of T cell responses to AZD1222 COVID-19 vaccine. At the level of the study: The analysis combined second doses at about 4 or about 12 weeks. Points from the study as a whole: As reported, nearly half of all spike-specific TCRs target variant regions that are unmutated.

Clones were read by immunoSEQ multiplex PCR, and TCRdb kept only the in-frame ones, dropping some. The sample comprises more than 95,000 clones, around 90% of which are singletons, and 20% to 25% rests with the top ten. Trimming at V came to 4 bases and at J to 4 bases, leaving 5 bases not matched to a gene. This CDR3 region has 14 residues. Germline V gene data show CDR1 as KGHDR and CDR2 as SFDVKD. V usage is TRBV24-1 and J usage is TRBJ1-1; 7 bases fit TRBD1. The sample consisted of peripheral blood, taken on day 0 of AZD1222 vaccination. The sequence was obtained from an adult in good health. CDR3 sequence (DNA): TGTGCCACCAGTGACGGGGGACAGTTCACTGAAGCTTTCTTT. Protein product: CATSDGGQFTEAFF.